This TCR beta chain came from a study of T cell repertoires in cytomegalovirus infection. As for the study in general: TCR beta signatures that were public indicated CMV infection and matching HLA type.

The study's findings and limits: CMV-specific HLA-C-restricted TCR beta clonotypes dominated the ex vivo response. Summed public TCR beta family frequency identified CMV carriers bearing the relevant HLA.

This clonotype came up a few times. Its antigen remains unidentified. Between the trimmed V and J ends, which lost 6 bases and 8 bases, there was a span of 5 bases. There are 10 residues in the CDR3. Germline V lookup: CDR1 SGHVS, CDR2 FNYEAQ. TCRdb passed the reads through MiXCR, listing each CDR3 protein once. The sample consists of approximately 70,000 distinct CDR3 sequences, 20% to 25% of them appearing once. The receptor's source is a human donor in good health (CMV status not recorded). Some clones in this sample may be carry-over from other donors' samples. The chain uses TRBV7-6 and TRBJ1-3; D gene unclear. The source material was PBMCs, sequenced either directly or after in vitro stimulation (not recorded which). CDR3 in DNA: TGTGCCAGCAGTATAGACACCATATATTTT. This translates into CASSIDTIYF.